This T cell receptor (beta chain) was captured in a study of blood T cell repertoires in COVID-19. At the level of the study: Acute-phase and convalescent COVID-19 samples originated in the United States, Italy and Spain. The analysed material was cDNA or gDNA that came from T cells, B-cell-depleted T cells, or PBMCs.

Germline loops: CDR1 LNHDA, CDR2 SQIVND (reference sequence). Unmatched junction bases numbered 7, after V lost 3 bases and J lost 2 bases. The CDR3 is 17 amino acids. Per the study methods: Researchers report that nucleated cell counts were estimated from reference gene primer amplification. Only in-frame clones appear in the TCRdb table, and some are missing; sequencing was by immunoSEQ multiplex PCR. The V and J calls and clone size were taken over from that table, and D and trimming were inferred from the DNA. The sample has around 37,000 clones, roughly 87% seen once. This rearrangement joins TRBV19 to TRBJ2-3; 11 bases map to TRBD2. This sequence was found in a man aged 45 to 65 with active or convalescent COVID-19. Sequencing was performed on peripheral blood. CDR3 in amino acids: CASSMGDSGRATDTQYF. For the CDR3, the DNA is TGTGCCAGTAGTATGGGGGATAGCGGGAGGGCCACAGATACGCAGTATTTT.